This T cell receptor beta chain is drawn from a study of shared clonotypes between healthy human individuals. Findings and caveats of the study: Rarefaction revealed incomplete sorted-subset sequencing despite large depth. Memory subsets generally showed lower estimated richness than naive subsets.

Clones were read by immunoSEQ multiplex PCR, and TCRdb kept only the in-frame ones, dropping some. The data contain a few million clones, approximately 96% of them singletons. The CDR3 runs 16 residues. After removal of 0 bases from V and 5 bases from J, the junction contained 6 bases not matched to a gene. Germline V gene lookup returns CDR1 SGHRS and CDR2 YFSETQ. CD4+ cells were split into CD45RA+ naive and CD45RA-negative memory subsets. Concerning this clone itself: The antigen remains undetermined.

The TCR was taken from a man aged 18 to 35 in good health. The sequenced material came from naive CD4+ T cells sorted from blood. Regarding subset: CD45RA+ positively selected. The genes are TRBV5-1 and TRBJ2-5; TRBD2 matches at 11 bases. CDR3: CASSLGPSGGSETQYF. In DNA, the CDR3 is TGCGCCAGCAGCTTGGGGCCTAGCGGGGGGTCGGAGACCCAGTACTTC.